The 15 T cell receptor beta chains presented below share a single source sample, sequenced in a study of Ad26.COV2.S vaccination and SARS-CoV-2 variants. The treatment here: around 19 received Ad26.COV2.S at low or high dose, single or two shots; several received placebo; per-sample allocation not given. The study sampled participants on day 63 after the first vaccine or placebo injection. Libraries were prepared by immunoSEQ multiplex PCR; TCRdb keeps only in-frame clonotypes and omits some of them. The sample consists of roughly 700,000 clones, approximately 88% of them appearing once. The specimen was peripheral blood, collected in a trial of Ad26.COV2.S vaccine versus placebo. These TCRs come from a person aged 18-60 years who received the Ad26.COV2.S COVID-19 vaccine or a placebo.

This clone was seen a handful of times. The chain recombines TRBV3-1 (or the pseudogene TRBV3-2) with TRBJ1-2; TRBD1 matches 9 bases. V dropped 4 bases and J dropped 6; count of bases not matched to a gene: 6. The CDR3 extends over 14 amino acids. CDR1 and CDR2 from the germline V gene are LGHDT and YNNKEL (reference sequence). Written as DNA, the CDR3 is TGTGCCAGCAGCCCTACAGGGACAGGGAATGGCTACACCTTC. Translation gives CASSPTGTGNGYTF.

The J gene is TRBJ1-2, the V gene TRBV23-1; perhaps TRBD1 as D (5 bases). TRBV23-1 is recorded as an ORF, its role being uncertain. Trimming removed 0 bases at V and 8 bases at J, with 13 bases between. This CDR3 is 14 amino acids long. CDR3 sequence (DNA): TGCGCCAGCAGTCAATCGAGGGCAGGGCTCGGCTACACCTTC. Amino acid sequence: CASSQSRAGLGYTF.

The gene calls are TRBV4-2 and TRBJ1-2; D not resolved. This CDR3 is built from 11 residues. The germline V gene has CDR1 LGHNA and CDR2 YNFKEQ. V lost 4 bases, J lost 8 bases, and 8 bases lay in between. For the CDR3, the DNA is TGTGCCAGCAGCCTCAATCAAGGCTACACCTTC. It encodes CASSLNQGYTF.

This clone has a handful of counts. The CDR3 DNA follows: TGTGCCAGCAGCCAAGGTCCGGGGGCAAGCAATCAGCCCCAGCATTTT. Translating it yields CASSQGPGASNQPQHF. The chain links TRBV4-2 to TRBJ1-5; D is possibly TRBD1 (6 bases). The CDR3 is 16 amino acids. CDR1 is LGHNA and CDR2 is YNFKEQ in the germline V gene. Trimming stripped 1 base from V and 1 base from J, with 11 bases between.

This clone was detected once. The V and J genes are TRBV2 and TRBJ2-6; possible D gene TRBD1, 6 bases. The V end lost 4 bases, the J end lost 0 bases, and 22 bases lay between the germline ends. The CDR3 totals 20 residues. CDR1 is SNHLY, CDR2 FYNNEI, per germline. The CDR3 DNA follows: TGTGCCAGCAGTGTATCCAGGGGATTCAGGGAAGGCTCTGGGGCCAACGTCCTGACTTTC. It codes for CASSVSRGFREGSGANVLTF.

V is TRBV6-5 and J is TRBJ2-7; 7 nucleotides line up with TRBD2. The CDR3 runs 13 residues. V shed 4 bases, J shed 1 base, and the junction held 1 base outside the gene matches. CDR1 and CDR2 from the germline V gene are MNHEY and SVGAGI. Here the CDR3 DNA reads TGTGCCAGCAGTTTTAGCGGGTCCTACGAGCAGTACTTC. Protein: CASSFSGSYEQYF.

This clone has ten or more counts. This rearrangement joins TRBV7-9 to TRBJ2-1, with 11 nucleotides matching TRBD2. Germline V gives CDR1 SEHNR, CDR2 FQNEAQ (reference sequence). The CDR3 contains 18 residues. The trim removed 5 bases at V and 4 bases at J, leaving 13 bases unmatched. CDR3: CASSPKRVGTSGYNEQFF. The CDR3 region has the DNA TGTGCCAGCAGCCCTAAGCGGGTCGGGACTAGCGGTTACAATGAGCAGTTCTTC.

This clone was picked up one time. The chain links TRBV27 to TRBJ2-5; TRBD2 might be the D (5 bases). Trimming removed 2 bases at V and 1 base at J, with 11 bases between. This CDR3 comprises 15 residues. Germline CDR1 MNHEY, CDR2 SMNVEV (reference sequence). CDR3 nucleotides: TGTGCCAGCAGTTTAGGCCTTAGCGCCCAAGAGACCCAGTACTTC. Translation gives CASSLGLSAQETQYF.

J is TRBJ2-2 and V is TRBV18; 7 bases map to TRBD1. CDR3 length: 16 residues. Germline CDR1 is KGHSH and CDR2 is LQKENI. Trimming removed 0 bases from V and 2 bases from J; junction bases left unmatched: 3. CDR3 residues: CASSPPQGLNTGELFF. CDR3 sequence (DNA): TGTGCCAGCTCACCACCACAGGGGCTAAACACCGGGGAGCTGTTTTTT.

The chain employs TRBV12-3 or TRBV12-4 and TRBJ2-1; 7 positions agree with TRBD2. The CDR3 consists of 12 residues. V shed 5 bases and J 10 bases; nucleotides not matched to a gene: 5. The DNA for the CDR3 is TGTGCCAGCAGTCGGACTAGTTTGGAGCAGTTCTTC. Its protein is CASSRTSLEQFF.

The rearrangement joins TRBV7-8 to TRBJ1-2; D uncertain. CDR3 length equals 14 residues. Germline CDR1 and CDR2: SGHVS and FQNEAQ. V was trimmed by 1 base and J by 2 bases, leaving 8 bases between them. In nucleotides, the CDR3 is TGTGCCAGCAGCTTAGGGATATTAAACTATGGCTACACCTTC. Its protein is CASSLGILNYGYTF.

The chain recombines TRBV3-1 (or the pseudogene TRBV3-2) with TRBJ1-1; TRBD1 might be the D (5 bases). In germline, CDR1 is LGHDT, CDR2 YNNKEL (reference sequence). V was pared by 4 bases and J by 6 bases, with 15 bases between. The CDR3 covers 14 residues. The DNA of the CDR3 is TGTGCCAGCAGCCTAGACAGTCCCTTGGCTGAAGCTTTCTTT. This encodes CASSLDSPLAEAFF.

This sequence joins TRBV30 and TRBJ2-1; D remains ambiguous. The V gene lost 4 bases and the J gene lost 0 bases, with 13 bases spanning the gap. This CDR3 spans 15 amino acids. In germline, CDR1 is GTSNPN, CDR2 SVGIG (reference sequence). The CDR3 loop is CAWIPPPVSYNEQFF. CDR3 bases: TGTGCCTGGATTCCCCCCCCCGTCTCCTACAATGAGCAGTTCTTC. Combining the CDR3 with reference TRBV30 and TRBJ2-1 gives the whole variable domain SQTIHQWPATLVQPVGSPLSLECTVEGTSNPNLYWYRQAAGRGLQLLFYSVGIGQISSEVPQNLSASRPQDRQFILSSKKLLLSDSGFYLCAWIPPPVSYNEQFFGPGTRLTVL.

The chain carries TRBV19 and TRBJ1-4; D gene ambiguous. The CDR3 is made up of 15 amino acids. Trimming took 3 bases from V and 3 from J, leaving 11 bases between them. The germline gives CDR1 LNHDA, CDR2 SQIVND (reference sequence). The CDR3 DNA reads as TGTGCCAGTAGTATGAGAGGGTCAGCTAATGAAAAACTGTTTTTT. Its protein product is CASSMRGSANEKLFF.

A few counts support this clone. V usage is TRBV9 and J usage is TRBJ1-2; TRBD1 aligns across 9 bases. Trimming took 0 bases from V and 7 from J; bases not matched to a gene: 7. From germline, CDR1 is SGDLS and CDR2 YYNGEE. The CDR3 spans 15 residues. The DNA of the CDR3 is TGTGCCAGCAGCGTAGGACGACAGGGGGACAGTGGCTACACCTTC. It specifies CASSVGRQGDSGYTF.